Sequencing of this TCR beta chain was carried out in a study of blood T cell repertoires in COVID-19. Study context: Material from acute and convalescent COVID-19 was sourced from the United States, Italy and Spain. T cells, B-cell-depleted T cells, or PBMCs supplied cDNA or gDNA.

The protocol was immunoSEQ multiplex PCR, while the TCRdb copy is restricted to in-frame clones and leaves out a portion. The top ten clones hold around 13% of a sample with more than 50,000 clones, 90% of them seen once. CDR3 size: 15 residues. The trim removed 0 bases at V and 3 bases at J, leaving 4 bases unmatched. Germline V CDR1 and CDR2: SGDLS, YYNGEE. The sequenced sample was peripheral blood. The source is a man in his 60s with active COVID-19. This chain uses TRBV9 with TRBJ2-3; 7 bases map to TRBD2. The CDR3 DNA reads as TGTGCCAGCAGCGTAGGCGGGGGTCGGACAGATACGCAGTATTTT. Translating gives CASSVGGGRTDTQYF.